This TCR beta chain was profiled in a study of blood T cell repertoires in COVID-19. Study-wide context: Italy, Spain and the United States were the sources of the convalescent and acute COVID-19 samples.

The germline V gene has CDR1 SNHLY and CDR2 FYNNEI. The CDR3 is 12 residues long. V was pared by 10 bases and J by 6 bases, with 7 bases of the junction left unmatched. Assay: immunoSEQ multiplex PCR; the TCRdb copy retains only in-frame clones and omits some. This sample carries 190,000 or so clones, 87% of them seen once, and the ten largest clones take approximately 10%. This chain joins TRBV2 and TRBJ2-5; 8 positions match TRBD1. The sequenced sample consisted of PBMCs or T cells enriched from blood (not recorded which). This TCR was recovered from a man aged 18 to 35 with acute COVID-19. Written as DNA, the CDR3 is TGTGCCACCCAGGGGGCTTCACAGACCCAGTACTTC. It codes for CATQGASQTQYF.